The rows below give T cell receptor beta chains drawn from one sample of a study of blood T cell repertoires in COVID-19. TCRdb keeps only in-frame clones here, not all; method: immunoSEQ multiplex PCR. The sample contains 65,000 to 80,000 clones, 90% of which appear only once. The sample consisted of peripheral blood. The receptors here all came from a human donor in a cohort sampled during active COVID-19. Both conserved end residues are part of each CDR3.

v_gene	j_gene	CDR3aa
TRBV5-1	TRBJ2-5	CASSLASGTQETQYF
TRBV9	TRBJ2-1	CASSPTGKSSYNEQFF
TRBV7-9	TRBJ1-1	CASTISGGRGSTEAFF
TRBV6-6	TRBJ1-1	CASRGQGASEAFF
TRBV7-2	TRBJ2-7	CASSPRSGTGSEQYF
TRBV7-9	TRBJ2-3	CASSPHLDSSTDTQYF
TRBV7-3	TRBJ2-3	CASSLGVTGTDTQYF
TRBV25-1	TRBJ1-2	CASSWTGGSGYTF
TRBV5-1	TRBJ2-5	CASSFNSGVETQYF
TRBV21-1	TRBJ2-7	CASSTRRGGQRERHYEQYF
TRBV6-2/TRBV6-3	TRBJ2-7	CASSYLYEQYF
TRBV2	TRBJ2-7	CASSPRQGPSYEQYF
TRBV27	TRBJ2-3	CASSLGTSGITDTQYF
TRBV9	TRBJ2-3	CASSVDSGRAGTDTQYF
TRBV29-1	TRBJ1-1	CSVEGQGSAFF
TRBV7-8	TRBJ1-4	CASSPQTVVNEKLFF
TRBV6-6	TRBJ2-1	CASSRSGGGSYNEQFF
TRBV27	TRBJ1-5	CASSSLPVIDQPQHF
TRBV11-3	TRBJ2-5	CARGCGGLGETQYF
TRBV5-4	TRBJ2-6	CASSPGQGTNVLTF
TRBV7-2	TRBJ2-2	CASSQRTSGSPGELFF
TRBV6-5	TRBJ2-3	CASSSGRGGTDTQYF
TRBV5-6	TRBJ2-7	CASSPSGTGIHEQYF
TRBV30	TRBJ1-2	CAWSESTGGSGYTF
TRBV3-1/TRBV3-2	TRBJ1-1	CASSTQQGMNTEAFF
TRBV27	TRBJ2-1	CASSPGTSGRNEQFF
TRBV24-1	TRBJ2-5	CATSDSGTSGRAGQETQYF
TRBV28	TRBJ2-7	CASSPFLAGGSREQYF
TRBV6-2/TRBV6-3	TRBJ1-5	CASSQTGEAQPQHF
TRBV5-1	TRBJ2-2	CASSSAGLGTGELFF
TRBV5-1	TRBJ2-7	CASRPLATPYEQYF
TRBV18	TRBJ1-6	CASSPVGDNSPLHF
TRBV28	TRBJ1-5	CASSLKRGRLQPQHF
TRBV28	TRBJ2-2	CACRDRLKSNTGELFF
TRBV28	TRBJ2-7	CASSARRVEQYF
TRBV5-4	TRBJ2-1	CASSSGLAGGLEQFF
TRBV2	TRBJ2-1	CATTQERRLAGSTSYNEQFF
TRBV5-5	TRBJ1-2	CASSLRGQPYGYTF
TRBV7-3	TRBJ2-5	CASSILASEWWETQYF